Listed below are T cell receptor beta chains from one sample, sequenced in a study of beta chain features in type 1 diabetes. Here immunoSEQ multiplex PCR was the method, and the copy in TCRdb shows in-frame clones only, minus some. The data hold hundreds of thousands of clones, with approximately 9.7% observed a single time. Sequenced material: central memory CD4+ T cells from blood. Receptors originate from a man aged 30 to 39 with type 1 diabetes. Each CDR3 is given with its conserved first and last residue. Fields, in order: V gene, J gene, D gene, clone size, CDR3 DNA, CDR3 protein. The D gene is left open where the match is weak. Some rows have no size entry. The others give once, few or many, or a class for an expanded clone.

TRBV21-1	TRBJ2-2	-	-	TGTGCCAGCAGCAAACACCCAGGACAGGGGGTTGGCGGGGAGCTGTTTTTT	CASSKHPGQGVGGELFF
TRBV7-9	TRBJ1-6	-	-	TGTGCCAGCAGCTTAGAAAAGGGTCCGAATTCACCCCTCCACTTT	CASSLEKGPNSPLHF
TRBV7-9	TRBJ2-1	-	many	TGTGCCAGCAGCTTAGCAGATGAGCAGTTCTTC	CASSLADEQFF
TRBV7-2	TRBJ1-6	-	-	TGTGCCAGCAGCTTACGGGGGGCAGGGTTGGATTCACCCCTCCACTTT	CASSLRGAGLDSPLHF
TRBV7-2	TRBJ2-7	-	few	TGTGCCAGCAGCTTAGTCCCAGGCGACGAGCAGTACTTC	CASSLVPGDEQYF
TRBV4-3	TRBJ1-2	TRBD1	-	TGCGCCAGCAGCCCCGGGACAGGGACCTATGGCTACACCTTC	CASSPGTGTYGYTF
TRBV4-3	TRBJ1-4	TRBD1	-	TGCGCCAGCAGCCGAGGAACTACAGGACAGGGCGAAAAACTGTTTTTT	CASSRGTTGQGEKLFF
TRBV9	TRBJ1-3	TRBD1	few	TGTGCCAGCAGCGCTCAGACAGGGGGAAGCTCTGGAAACACCATATATTTT	CASSAQTGGSSGNTIYF
TRBV5-5	TRBJ2-5	-	few	TGTGCCAGCAGCGCCAGCTGGGAGACCCAGTACTTC	CASSASWETQYF
TRBV7-2	TRBJ1-1	-	few	TGTGCCAGCAGCGTGACCTTGAACACTGAAGCTTTCTTT	CASSVTLNTEAFF
TRBV7-8	TRBJ1-1	TRBD1	-	TGTGCCAGCAGCTTGCGTCAGGGGGCAAATTATCCTGAAGCTTTCTTT	CASSLRQGANYPEAFF